The 22 T cell receptor beta chains presented below share a single source sample, sequenced in a study of memory CD8 T cells in hepatitis C reinfection. Sample time point: peak reinfection, 3 to 8 weeks after reinfection detection. No in vitro expansion preceded TCR sequencing of the sorted cells. Produced via immunoSEQ multiplex PCR; TCRdb's table is partial and in-frame only. The sample records fewer than 50,000 clones, around nine tenths being singletons. The sample was naive CD8+ T cells sorted from blood. The receptors derive from a man aged 18-30 years with hepatitis C virus infection.

V gene TRBV5-1 combines with J gene TRBJ1-1, with 7 nucleotides matching TRBD1. Unmatched junction bases numbered 17, after V lost 0 bases and J lost 0 bases. Germline CDR1 is SGHRS and CDR2 is YFSETQ. The CDR3 spans 20 residues. CDR3 sequence reads: CASSLGDREKSWGMNTEAFF. DNA of the CDR3: TGCGCCAGCAGCTTGGGCGACAGGGAGAAGAGTTGGGGCATGAACACTGAAGCTTTCTTT.

The chain couples TRBV5-4 to TRBJ2-2; 13 bases align to TRBD2. CDR3 length equals 17 residues. V trimming: 5 bases; J trimming: 7 bases; junction bases outside the gene matches: 11. Germline V gene lookup returns CDR1 SGHNT and CDR2 YYREEE (reference sequence). The CDR3 loop is CASSPTSGGAGIGELFF. DNA for the CDR3: TGTGCCAGCAGTCCTACTAGCGGGGGGGCCGGGATCGGGGAGCTGTTTTTT.

This chain links TRBV19 with TRBJ2-1, with 12 bases lining up with TRBD2. Germline V gives CDR1 LNHDA, CDR2 SQIVND (reference sequence). Trimming took 7 bases from V and 6 from J; bases not matched to a gene: 13. The CDR3 extends over 17 amino acids. The chain's CDR3 is CASILTSGSYGVNEQFF. The CDR3 DNA sequence: TGTGCCAGTATCCTGACTAGCGGGAGCTACGGGGTCAATGAGCAGTTCTTC.

This clone appeared a few times. The chain combines TRBV19 with TRBJ1-1; no reliable D call. CDR1 and CDR2 from the germline V gene are LNHDA and SQIVND (reference sequence). The CDR3 consists of 11 residues. Trimming cost V 7 bases and J 1 base, with 4 bases left between them. CDR3: CASMRNTEAFF. DNA of the CDR3: TGTGCCAGTATGAGGAACACTGAAGCTTTCTTT. The full variable domain, completed using reference TRBV19 and TRBJ1-1, is DGGITQSPKYLFRKEGQNVTLSCEQNLNHDAMYWYRQDPGQGLRLIYYSQIVNDFQKGDIAEGYSVSREKKESFPLTVTSAQKNPTAFYLCASMRNTEAFFGQGTRLTVV.

The J gene is TRBJ1-5, the V gene TRBV6-5; D is ambiguous. From germline, CDR1 is MNHEY and CDR2 SVGAGI. V was trimmed by 4 bases and J by 9 bases, leaving 10 bases between them. CDR3 length: 12 amino acids. DNA for the CDR3: TGTGCCAGCAGTTCCCTCTCAGGGCCCCAGCATTTT. Translated: CASSSLSGPQHF.

The chain couples TRBV7-2 to TRBJ2-5, with D maybe TRBD1 (6 bases). This CDR3 region has 18 residues. The V and J ends lost 5 bases and 5 bases respectively, with 27 bases between them. The germline gives CDR1 SGHTA, CDR2 FQGNSA. CDR3 nucleotide sequence: TGTGCCAGCAGCCGCTTGGCTAGCAGGGGCGGCGGCGAGGAGACCCAGTACTTC. Translating it yields CASSRLASRGGGEETQYF. Complete variable domain (other parts from reference TRBV7-2 and TRBJ2-5): GAGVSQSPSNKVTEKGKDVELRCDPISGHTALYWYRQSLGQGLEFLIYFQGNSAPDKSGLPSDRFSAERTGGSVSTLTIQRTQQEDSAVYLCASSRLASRGGGEETQYFGPGTRLLVL.

This sequence joins TRBV7-9 and TRBJ2-7; TRBD2 might be the D (6 bases). The CDR3 loop spans 13 amino acids. Per germline, CDR1 SEHNR and CDR2 FQNEAQ (reference sequence). Between the trimmed V and J ends, which lost 4 bases and 5 bases, there was a span of 12 bases. CDR3 region: CASSSLAGHEQYF. In DNA, the CDR3 is TGTGCCAGCAGCTCTCTGGCGGGACACGAGCAGTACTTC.

V usage is TRBV5-1 and J usage is TRBJ1-1, with TRBD1 matching 10 bases. CDR3 length: 17 residues. V dropped 6 bases and J dropped 0; count of bases not matched to a gene: 11. Germline V gene lookup returns CDR1 SGHRS and CDR2 YFSETQ. CDR3 nucleotides: TGCGCCAGCACCCTAACGGGACAGGGGACAATGAACACTGAAGCTTTCTTT. It specifies CASTLTGQGTMNTEAFF.

Only one count was recorded for this clone. The chain is built from TRBV11-2 and TRBJ2-1; 8 nucleotides agree with TRBD2. The ends lost 5 bases at V and 1 base at J; junction bases unmatched: 10. The V gene's germline CDR1 is SGHAT and CDR2 FQNNGV. This CDR3 is 17 amino acids long. The CDR3 DNA reads as TGTGCCAGCAGCCCGGCCCCTAGCGGGTTGTCCTACAATGAGCAGTTCTTC. This gives the protein CASSPAPSGLSYNEQFF. Full variable domain (outside the CDR3, taken from reference TRBV11-2 and TRBJ2-1): EAGVAQSPRYKIIEKRQSVAFWCNPISGHATLYWYQQILGQGPKLLIQFQNNGVVDDSQLPKDRFSAERLKGVDSTLKIQPAKLEDSAVYLCASSPAPSGLSYNEQFFGPGTRLTVL.

This chain links TRBV5-4 with TRBJ2-5, with 8 bases fitting TRBD2. The V gene's germline CDR1 is SGHNT and CDR2 YYREEE (reference sequence). With 3 bases clipped from V and 5 bases from J, the junction kept 15 bases outside the gene matches. The CDR3 runs to 17 residues. CDR3 nucleotides: TGTGCCAGCAGCTCCGGCGGTAGCGGGGTACCGCTGGAGACCCAGTACTTC. Its translation: CASSSGGSGVPLETQYF.

The rearrangement links TRBV27 to TRBJ2-1; D remains ambiguous. Germline assignment: CDR1 MNHEY and CDR2 SMNVEV (reference sequence). The CDR3 has 14 residues. The ends were cut back, 6 bases at V and 9 bases at J, with 18 bases in the middle. CDR3 residues: CASSLGHALGEQFF. Here the CDR3 DNA reads TGTGCCAGCAGCCTAGGCCACGCTTTGGGTGAGCAGTTCTTC.

The CDR3 DNA follows: TGTGCCAGTAGTAAACCCAGGGTGTCAAACACCGGGGAGCTGTTTTTT. Encoded protein: CASSKPRVSNTGELFF. V usage is TRBV19 and J usage is TRBJ2-2; D is possibly TRBD1 (5 bases). The CDR3 has 16 residues. Germline CDR1 LNHDA, CDR2 SQIVND (reference sequence). V lost 4 bases and J lost 2, with 14 bases in between. Full variable domain (rest looked up from reference TRBV19 and TRBJ2-2): DGGITQSPKYLFRKEGQNVTLSCEQNLNHDAMYWYRQDPGQGLRLIYYSQIVNDFQKGDIAEGYSVSREKKESFPLTVTSAQKNPTAFYLCASSKPRVSNTGELFFGEGSRLTVL.

The chain couples TRBV6-5 to TRBJ2-5; D call uncertain. The length of the CDR3 is 14 residues. Germline loops: CDR1 MNHEY, CDR2 SVGAGI. Trimming took 0 bases from V and 2 from J, leaving 7 bases between them. The CDR3 is CASSYSPQQETQYF. The CDR3, as DNA: TGTGCCAGCAGTTACTCCCCCCAACAAGAGACCCAGTACTTC.

V usage is TRBV19 and J usage is TRBJ2-1; 12 bases line up with TRBD2. The V gene's germline CDR1 is LNHDA and CDR2 SQIVND (reference sequence). The CDR3 runs to 15 residues. The trim removed 5 bases at V and 7 bases at J, leaving 6 bases unmatched. The CDR3 region is CASSYLAGGLNEQFF. The CDR3 nucleotides read TGTGCCAGTAGTTACCTAGCGGGGGGGCTAAATGAGCAGTTCTTC.

This sequence joins TRBV4-1 and TRBJ2-3; D possibly corresponds to TRBD2 (6 bases). V was clipped by 1 base and J by 4 bases, with 12 bases between them. CDR1 is MGHRA, CDR2 YSYEKL, per germline. This CDR3 region has 15 residues. The CDR3 coding sequence is TGCGCCAGCAGCCAAGGTTCCGGGACTTCAGATACGCAGTATTTT. Protein product: CASSQGSGTSDTQYF.

The V and J genes are TRBV30 and TRBJ1-1; D ambiguous. The CDR3 sequence is 15 residues long. The germline gives CDR1 GTSNPN, CDR2 SVGIG (reference sequence). Trimming pared 0 bases from V and 0 bases from J, leaving 11 bases between. The CDR3 DNA follows: TGTGCCTGGAGTGTACTGGGAGGAATGAACACTGAAGCTTTCTTT. Translating it yields CAWSVLGGMNTEAFF.

The chain has TRBV7-8 and TRBJ1-1, with 10 nucleotides matching TRBD1. Germline CDR1 reads SGHVS; CDR2 reads FQNEAQ. V was clipped by 0 bases and J by 5 bases; unmatched bases: 6. The CDR3 is made up of 16 amino acids. CDR3 amino acids: CASSLARQGARTEAFF. The CDR3 DNA reads as TGTGCCAGCAGCTTAGCCAGACAGGGGGCGCGAACTGAAGCTTTCTTT.

This rearrangement joins TRBV10-3 to TRBJ1-1; no firm D call. The CDR3 is 13 residues long. V was pared by 3 bases and J by 5 bases, with 10 bases between. Germline V gives CDR1 ENHRY, CDR2 SYGVKD. The CDR3 DNA reads as TGTGCCATCAGTGACTCATTGAGAACTGAAGCTTTCTTT. Protein sequence: CAISDSLRTEAFF.

The chain uses TRBV7-2 and TRBJ2-2; 10 bases fit TRBD2. From germline, CDR1 is SGHTA and CDR2 FQGNSA. With 3 bases clipped from V and 7 bases from J, the junction kept 8 bases outside the gene matches. The CDR3 sequence is 16 residues long. The chain's CDR3 is CASSFASGSSVGELFF. CDR3 DNA: TGTGCCAGCAGCTTTGCTAGCGGGAGCTCGGTCGGGGAGCTGTTTTTT.

The chain links TRBV5-6 to TRBJ1-2; TRBD1 is a possible D gene (6 bases). Per germline, CDR1 SGHDT and CDR2 YYEEEE. V dropped 1 base and J dropped 2 bases, with 9 bases sitting between them. The CDR3 consists of 14 residues. CDR3 region: CASSLHQGNYGYTF. The CDR3 DNA follows: TGTGCCAGCAGCTTGCACCAGGGGAACTATGGCTACACCTTC.

The chain uses TRBV4-1 and TRBJ1-5, with TRBD1 matching 9 bases. J lost 3 bases, V lost 4 bases, and 7 bases had no gene match. Germline lookup yields CDR1 MGHRA and CDR2 YSYEKL. The CDR3 runs to 16 residues. CDR3 nucleotides: TGCGCCAGCAGCCCCCGACAGGGGGTCAACAATCAGCCCCAGCATTTT. Its protein product is CASSPRQGVNNQPQHF.

The rearrangement uses TRBV19 and TRBJ2-3; 12 bases are shared with TRBD1. This CDR3 comprises 15 residues. Germline-derived CDR1 and CDR2 are LNHDA and SQIVND (reference sequence). V shed 6 bases and J 6 bases; nucleotides not matched to a gene: 7. In DNA, the CDR3 is TGTGCCAGTAGCACGGGACAGGGGGCGTCGGATACGCAGTATTTT. Encoded protein: CASSTGQGASDTQYF.